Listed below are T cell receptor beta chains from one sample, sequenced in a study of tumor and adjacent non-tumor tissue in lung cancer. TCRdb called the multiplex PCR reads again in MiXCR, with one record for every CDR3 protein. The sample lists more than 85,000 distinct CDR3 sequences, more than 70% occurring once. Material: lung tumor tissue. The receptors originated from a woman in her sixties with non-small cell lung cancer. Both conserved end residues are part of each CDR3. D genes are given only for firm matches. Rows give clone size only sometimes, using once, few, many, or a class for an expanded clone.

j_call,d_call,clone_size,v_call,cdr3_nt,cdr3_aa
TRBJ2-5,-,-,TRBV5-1,TGCGGCAGCAGCAAGCGACTCGGAGAGACCCAGTACTTC,CGSSKRLGETQYF
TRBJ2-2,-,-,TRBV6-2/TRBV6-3,TGTGCCAGCAGTTACACCCAACGGAGGGCCAACATCGGGGAGATGTTTTTT,CASSYTQRRANIGEMFF
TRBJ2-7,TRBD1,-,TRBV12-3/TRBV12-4,TGTGCCAGCAACATTAGAACAGGGGGCGACTGGCACTACTTC,CASNIRTGGDWHYF
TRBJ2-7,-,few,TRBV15,TGTGCCACCAGCAGAGCCGGGACGTTCTCCTACGAGCAGTACTTC,CATSRAGTFSYEQYF
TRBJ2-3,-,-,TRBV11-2,TGTGCCAGCAGTGCCACCGGGACGGCCACAAATACGCGGTATTTT,CASSATGTATNTRYF
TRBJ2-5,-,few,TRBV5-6,TGTGCCAGCAGCTTCTCGGGCCAGTCACAAGAGACCCAGTACTTC,CASSFSGQSQETQYF
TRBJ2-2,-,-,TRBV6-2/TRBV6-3,TGTGCCAAGAGTTACCCTAGGGGAGGAATGGCCGGGGAGCTGTTTTTT,CAKSYPRGGMAGELFF
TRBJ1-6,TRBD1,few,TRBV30,TGTGCCTGGAGACGGGACGGACAGGGGATTTCACCCCTCCACTTT,CAWRRDGQGISPLHF
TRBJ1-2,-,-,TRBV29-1,TGCAGCGTTGAAGCTGACAACTATGGCTACACCTTC,CSVEADNYGYTF
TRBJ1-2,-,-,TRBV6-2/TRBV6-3,TGTGCCAGCAGTCGCGCCGGGGCAGGCTATGGCTACACCTTC,CASSRAGAGYGYTF